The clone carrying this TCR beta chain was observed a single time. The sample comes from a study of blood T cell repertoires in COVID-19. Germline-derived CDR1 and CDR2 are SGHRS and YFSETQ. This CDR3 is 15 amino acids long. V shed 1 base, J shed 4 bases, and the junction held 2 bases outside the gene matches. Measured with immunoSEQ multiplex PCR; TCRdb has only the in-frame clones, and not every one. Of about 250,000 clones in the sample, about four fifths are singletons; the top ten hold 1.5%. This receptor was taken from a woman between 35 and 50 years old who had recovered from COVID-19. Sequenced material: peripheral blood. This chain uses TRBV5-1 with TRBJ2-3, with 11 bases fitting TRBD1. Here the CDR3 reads CASSLPGQGADTQYF. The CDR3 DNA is TGCGCCAGCAGCTTGCCGGGACAGGGGGCAGATACGCAGTATTTT.